The T cell receptor (beta chain) under discussion was sequenced for a study of spatial heterogeneity in lung cancer. Each CDR3 protein is one row after TCRdb ran MiXCR on the 5' RACE reads. Of 95,000 to 130,000 distinct CDR3 sequences listed, 12% are singletons. The CDR3 loop spans 15 amino acids. Trimming removed 2 bases from V and 2 bases from J; junction bases left unmatched: 4. Germline lookup yields CDR1 SGDLS and CDR2 YYNGEE. This clonotype was observed a handful of times. Sample time point: blood at routine non-recurrence follow-up after resection. The sequenced material consisted of unsorted whole RNA from tumor, nontumor lung or frozen PBMC.

Sample: PBMCs, taken at follow-up. The gene calls are TRBV9 and TRBJ2-7; 10 bases fit TRBD2. The receptor comes from a male donor with early-stage non-small cell lung cancer. In DNA form, the CDR3 reads TGTGCCAGCAGCGTGGGGACTAGCGCAGCCTACGAGCAGTACTTC. Protein: CASSVGTSAAYEQYF.